Listed here are 26 T cell receptor beta chains from one sample, sequenced in a study of regulatory T cells in long-lasting Graves disease. To make TCR beta libraries, researchers used iRepertoire HTBI primers and Arm-PCR of CDR3 regions. TCRdb re-derived calls from the multiplex PCR reads in MiXCR, one entry per CDR3 protein. Of 450,000 to 600,000 distinct CDR3 sequences detected, 15% to 20% appear once; the ten largest clones hold 9% to 15%. Time point described: newly diagnosed GD, antithyroid drugs for less than 3 months. Scientists built the TCR library using RNA that was extracted from PBMCs. This same sample was also part of a study on T cells in Graves' hyperthyroidism and ophthalmopathy.

The input for sequencing was peripheral blood mononuclear cells (PBMCs), taken at new diagnosis, from a patient treated with antithyroid drugs. The receptors stem from a man aged 35-49 years with Graves disease.

This clonotype was seen a few times. This chain links TRBV5-4 with TRBJ2-3; tentative D call: TRBD2 (6 bases). Germline-derived CDR1 and CDR2 are SGHNT and YYREEE (reference sequence). The CDR3 totals 14 residues. V was cut by 4 bases and J by 13 bases, with 22 bases left in between. In nucleotides, the CDR3 is TGTGCCAGCAGCCTGAGAGGTAGCGAAGGGAGGAAGTATTTT. As protein: CASSLRGSEGRKYF.

This clonotype was found many times. The chain uses TRBV12-5 and TRBJ1-1; possible D gene TRBD1, 5 bases. The CDR3 is 15 amino acids. The V end was cut by 1 base, the J end by 1 base, with 10 bases between. Germline V gene lookup returns CDR1 LGHNT and CDR2 FRNRAP. CDR3 protein: CASGLGGTANTEAFF. For the CDR3, the DNA is TGTGCTAGTGGTTTGGGTGGGACGGCGAACACTGAAGCTTTCTTT.

The chain has TRBV27 and TRBJ1-1; no definite D call. The CDR3 contains 14 residues. Trimming cost V 3 bases and J 4 bases, with 12 bases left between them. Germline V gives CDR1 MNHEY, CDR2 SMNVEV (reference sequence). CDR3 DNA sequence: TGTGCCAGCAGTTTTACGACTTGGGGCACTGAAGCTTTCTTT. This encodes CASSFTTWGTEAFF.

The CDR3: CASSQDDRRRIVLGELFF. The CDR3 region has the DNA TGTGCCAGCAGCCAAGATGACAGGCGGCGGATTGTACTTGGGGAGCTGTTTTTT. V gene TRBV14 combines with J gene TRBJ2-2; tentatively, D is TRBD1 (6 bases). The CDR3 runs 18 residues. Looked up from germline, CDR1 is SGHDN and CDR2 is FVKESK. V lost 0 bases, J lost 8 bases, and 22 bases lay in between.

This clonotype showed up many times. The chain has TRBV6-5 and TRBJ2-3, with 12 nucleotides matching TRBD2. The CDR3 loop spans 17 amino acids. Germline V gene data show CDR1 as MNHEY and CDR2 as SVGAGI. The junction had 7 bases not matched to a gene; V was cut back by 4 bases and J by 2 bases. The CDR3 spells CASSSWTSGTTTDTQYF. In nucleotides, the CDR3 is TGTGCCAGCAGTTCTTGGACTAGCGGGACAACCACAGATACGCAGTATTTT.

Points on this clonotype: A much larger clone is a single base away; this may be a read error. The chain links TRBV7-9 to TRBJ2-1; D is unresolved. Trimming removed 6 bases at V and 10 bases at J, with 13 bases between. The CDR3 loop spans 12 amino acids. Germline values: CDR1 SEHNR, CDR2 FQNEAQ (reference sequence). DNA for the CDR3: TGTGCCAGCAGTTTTGGGCAGATCGAGCAGTTCTTC. It codes for CASSFGQIEQFF.

This rearrangement joins TRBV5-1 to TRBJ2-3; D remains unclear. Between the trimmed V and J ends, which lost 2 bases and 4 bases, there was a span of 11 bases. Per the germline V gene, CDR1 is SGHRS and CDR2 is YFSETQ. The CDR3 is made up of 14 amino acids. CDR3 DNA sequence: TGCGCCAGCAGCTTCAGCACACTTCCAGATACGCAGTATTTT. It encodes CASSFSTLPDTQYF.

At least ten counts were recorded for this clonotype. J is TRBJ1-1 and V is TRBV28; TRBD1 is a possible D gene (5 bases). Trimming shortened V by 7 bases and J by 3 bases, and 15 bases separated the two germline ends. This CDR3 is 14 amino acids long. Looked up from germline, CDR1 is MDHEN and CDR2 is SYDVKM. The CDR3 spells CASKYGGGDTEAFF. CDR3 DNA: TGTGCCAGCAAATACGGGGGTGGCGACACTGAAGCTTTCTTT.

This clonotype was recorded a few times. The chain uses TRBV19 and TRBJ2-1, with TRBD1 matching 12 bases. Germline V gene data show CDR1 as LNHDA and CDR2 as SQIVND (reference sequence). The V segment lost 4 bases and the J segment 9 bases; nucleotides outside the gene matches: 7. CDR3 length: 15 amino acids. CDR3 bases: TGTGCCAGTAGTAAGGGACAGGGGGCTTTCGGTGAGCAGTTCTTC. This encodes CASSKGQGAFGEQFF.

The chain joins TRBV24-1 to TRBJ2-3; tentatively, D is TRBD1 or TRBD2 (5 bases each). The CDR3 runs to 18 residues. CDR1 KGHDR and CDR2 SFDVKD come from the germline V gene. The germline V and J ends were trimmed by 9 bases and 2 bases, with 26 bases remaining between them. The CDR3 DNA reads as TGTGCCACCCCGACAGAGAGGGCCTGCGAAGAGGTCACAGATACGCAGTATTTT. Its translation is CATPTERACEEVTDTQYF.

The V call is TRBV29-1, the J call TRBJ2-4, with D hard to call. The V gene lost 4 bases and the J gene lost 6 bases, with 7 bases spanning the gap. Germline V gives CDR1 SQVTM, CDR2 ANQGSEA. CDR3 length: 11 amino acids. The CDR3 DNA sequence: TGCAGCGTTGCCGGTTTAAACATTCAGTACTTC. Protein sequence: CSVAGLNIQYF.

This clonotype was found many times. The V call is TRBV12-3 or TRBV12-4, the J call TRBJ2-7; D may be TRBD2 (6 bases). The ends were cut back, 3 bases at V and 0 bases at J, with 9 bases in the middle. This CDR3 is 14 amino acids long. The CDR3 loop is CASSFGGDSYEQYF. In DNA form, the CDR3 reads TGTGCCAGCAGTTTCGGGGGAGACTCCTACGAGCAGTACTTC.

The chain links TRBV27 to TRBJ1-4, with a possible D match to TRBD1 (6 bases). The V gene lost 5 bases and the J gene lost 7 bases, with 17 bases spanning the gap. This CDR3 spans 15 amino acids. Germline assignment: CDR1 MNHEY and CDR2 SMNVEV (reference sequence). The DNA of the CDR3 is TGTGCCAGCAGTAGCATGCCAGGGGCGGGTGAAAAACTGTTTTTT. The encoded protein is CASSSMPGAGEKLFF.

The V and J genes are TRBV19 and TRBJ2-6; TRBD1 aligns across 10 bases. Per germline, CDR1 LNHDA and CDR2 SQIVND (reference sequence). The ends lost 10 bases at V and 2 bases at J; junction bases unmatched: 8. The CDR3 spans 16 residues. Here the CDR3 reads CAISRDRGPGANVLTF. The CDR3 DNA reads as TGTGCCATCAGCCGGGACAGGGGACCTGGGGCCAACGTCCTGACTTTC.

The sample holds a few counts of this clonotype. This chain connects TRBV5-6 to TRBJ2-1, with D tentatively TRBD1 or TRBD2 (5 bases each). V was shortened by 2 bases and J by 6 bases, with 9 bases between the two germline ends. Germline CDR1 SGHDT, CDR2 YYEEEE. The CDR3 covers 13 residues. CDR3 residues: CASSLRGPNEQFF. CDR3 in DNA: TGTGCCAGCAGCTTACGGGGACCCAATGAGCAGTTCTTC.

The chain combines TRBV24-1 with TRBJ2-1; D is uncertain. V lost 3 bases to trimming and J lost 9 bases, with 20 bases between them. Per the germline V gene, CDR1 is KGHDR and CDR2 is SFDVKD. CDR3 length: 16 amino acids. CDR3 nucleotides: TGTGCCACCAGTGATCCTATGGCTGCACCAACCCCTGAGCAGTTCTTC. Protein: CATSDPMAAPTPEQFF.

This clonotype was counted ten times or more. This rearrangement joins TRBV24-1 to TRBJ2-1; TRBD2 agrees at 9 bases. Germline CDR1 reads KGHDR; CDR2 reads SFDVKD. V was pared by 7 bases and J by 5 bases, with 11 bases of the junction left unmatched. This CDR3 comprises 16 residues. The CDR3 spells CATSQPAGGPHNEQFF. The DNA for the CDR3 is TGTGCCACCAGCCAACCGGCGGGAGGGCCTCACAATGAGCAGTTCTTC.

DNA for the CDR3: TGTGCCAGCAGTGACTGGTCCTTGGGAGTTGAGCAGTTCTTC. It translates to CASSDWSLGVEQFF. The chain joins TRBV6-1 to TRBJ2-1; a weak D match, TRBD2 (5 bases). Per the germline V gene, CDR1 is MNHNS and CDR2 is SASEGT. V shed 3 bases and J shed 9 bases, with 15 bases lying between them. The CDR3 is 14 amino acids.

This clonotype showed up many times. This chain's CDR3 is CASSFDSGRGNEQFF. DNA for the CDR3: TGTGCCAGCAGCTTCGATAGCGGGAGGGGGAATGAGCAGTTCTTC. V gene TRBV11-2 combines with J gene TRBJ2-1, with 11 bases lining up with TRBD2. J lost 7 bases, V lost 3 bases, and 5 bases had no gene match. This CDR3 has 15 residues. Germline lookup yields CDR1 SGHAT and CDR2 FQNNGV. The full variable domain, in which reference TRBV11-2 and TRBJ2-1 provide the parts outside the CDR3, is EAGVAQSPRYKIIEKRQSVAFWCNPISGHATLYWYQQILGQGPKLLIQFQNNGVVDDSQLPKDRFSAERLKGVDSTLKIQPAKLEDSAVYLCASSFDSGRGNEQFFGPGTRLTVL.

This clonotype came up many times. The rearrangement joins TRBV2 to TRBJ2-2; no firm D call. CDR1 SNHLY and CDR2 FYNNEI come from the germline V gene. V dropped 1 base and J dropped 1 base, with 4 bases sitting between them. The length of the CDR3 is 14 residues. The CDR3 nucleotides read TGTGCCAGCAGTGAAGTTAGGAACACCGGGGAGCTGTTTTTT. Translating it yields CASSEVRNTGELFF. The full variable domain, in which reference TRBV2 and TRBJ2-2 provide the parts outside the CDR3, is EPEVTQTPSHQVTQMGQEVILRCVPISNHLYFYWYRQILGQKVEFLVSFYNNEISEKSEIFDDQFSVERPDGSNFTLKIRSTKLEDSAMYFCASSEVRNTGELFFGEGSRLTVL.

The rearrangement links TRBV12-3 or TRBV12-4 to TRBJ2-4; no definite D call. The CDR3 totals 13 residues. The ends were cut back, 2 bases at V and 0 bases at J, with 2 bases in the middle. CDR3 amino acids: CASSLTAKNIQYF. The DNA of the CDR3 is TGTGCCAGCAGTTTAACAGCCAAAAACATTCAGTACTTC.

This chain connects TRBV19 to TRBJ2-1, with D maybe TRBD1 (5 bases). Trimming took 4 bases from V and 1 from J, leaving 14 bases between them. Germline V gene sequence: CDR1 LNHDA, CDR2 SQIVND (reference sequence). The CDR3 is made up of 16 amino acids. CDR3 bases: TGTGCCAGTAGTAGGGGCCGCGCTCATTCCTACAATGAGCAGTTCTTC. It translates to CASSRGRAHSYNEQFF. Looking up the rest from reference TRBV19 and TRBJ2-1 gives the full variable domain: DGGITQSPKYLFRKEGQNVTLSCEQNLNHDAMYWYRQDPGQGLRLIYYSQIVNDFQKGDIAEGYSVSREKKESFPLTVTSAQKNPTAFYLCASSRGRAHSYNEQFFGPGTRLTVL.

This rearrangement joins TRBV12-3 or TRBV12-4 to TRBJ2-1; D not resolved. The CDR3 is 13 residues long. V shed 9 bases and J shed 10 bases, with 19 bases lying between them. The CDR3 DNA reads TGTGCCAGTGCCCCACCTAATCTTGGAGAGCAGTTCTTC. Its translation: CASAPPNLGEQFF.

The CDR3 DNA reads TGTGCCAGTACCCTTCGGGATGAGCAGTTCTTC. Residues: CASTLRDEQFF. This chain connects TRBV19 to TRBJ2-1; D uncertain. This CDR3 has 11 amino acids. V dropped 7 bases and J dropped 8 bases, with 9 bases sitting between them. CDR1 LNHDA and CDR2 SQIVND come from the germline V gene (reference sequence). Based on the CDR3 plus reference TRBV19 and TRBJ2-1, the full variable domain is DGGITQSPKYLFRKEGQNVTLSCEQNLNHDAMYWYRQDPGQGLRLIYYSQIVNDFQKGDIAEGYSVSREKKESFPLTVTSAQKNPTAFYLCASTLRDEQFFGPGTRLTVL.

This clonotype was picked up many times. The chain has TRBV7-8 and TRBJ1-1, with 7 bases lining up with TRBD1. The trim removed 5 bases at V and 5 bases at J, leaving 5 bases unmatched. The V gene's germline CDR1 is SGHVS and CDR2 FQNEAQ. The CDR3 spans 13 residues. CDR3 nucleotides: TGTGCCAGCAGCCTCTCGACAGGGACTGAAGCTTTCTTT. Translation: CASSLSTGTEAFF.

V usage is TRBV20-1 and J usage is TRBJ2-5; 11 bases are a match to TRBD2. V lost 5 bases, J lost 5 bases, and 4 bases stayed unmatched. Germline CDR1 DFQATT, CDR2 SNEGSKA (reference sequence). The CDR3 runs to 13 residues. CDR3 DNA sequence: TGCAGTGCTGTAGCGGGGGGGGGGGAGACCCAGTACTTC. The encoded protein is CSAVAGGGETQYF.